These 30 T cell receptor beta chains came from one sample sequenced in a study of blood T cell repertoires in COVID-19. Profiling relied on immunoSEQ multiplex PCR, and the TCRdb table lists in-frame clones only, not all of them. The repertoire holds a few hundred thousand clones, more than 70% seen once, with over 1% in the top ten. Sequencing used peripheral blood. All receptors derive from a middle-aged man with acute or convalescent COVID-19.

This clone showed up just a few times. The chain combines TRBV7-2 with TRBJ1-5; the D is unclear. Germline V gene lookup returns CDR1 SGHTA and CDR2 FQGNSA. The V end lost 1 base, the J end lost 1 base, and 11 bases lay between the germline ends. There are 16 residues in the CDR3. Here the CDR3 DNA reads TGTGCCAGCAGCTTAGTACTTCCGGGAAGCAATCAGCCCCAGCATTTT. Translation: CASSLVLPGSNQPQHF. Combining the CDR3 with reference TRBV7-2 and TRBJ1-5 gives the whole variable domain GAGVSQSPSNKVTEKGKDVELRCDPISGHTALYWYRQSLGQGLEFLIYFQGNSAPDKSGLPSDRFSAERTGGSVSTLTIQRTQQEDSAVYLCASSLVLPGSNQPQHFGDGTRLSIL.

The CDR3 reads CASSQDRGDQETQYF. The CDR3 nucleotides are TGCGCCAGCAGCCAAGACAGGGGGGACCAAGAGACCCAGTACTTC. V is TRBV4-3 and J is TRBJ2-5; D is perhaps TRBD1 (7 bases). There are 15 residues in the CDR3. Germline CDR1 is LGHNA and CDR2 is YSLEER. V was clipped by 0 bases and J by 0 bases, with 8 bases between them.

V usage is TRBV5-1 and J usage is TRBJ2-2; TRBD2 aligns across 10 bases. J gave up 0 bases and V 0 bases, and 2 bases lay outside the gene matches. The CDR3 loop spans 17 amino acids. Germline V lookup: CDR1 SGHRS, CDR2 YFSETQ. The CDR3 region has the DNA TGCGCCAGCAGCTTGGTTCTAGCGGGGGCGAACACCGGGGAGCTGTTTTTT. This sequence encodes CASSLVLAGANTGELFF.

The chain recombines TRBV30 with TRBJ1-5; 9 bases align to TRBD1. This CDR3 is built from 13 residues. CDR1 is GTSNPN, CDR2 SVGIG, per germline (reference sequence). V dropped 2 bases and J dropped 10; count of bases not matched to a gene: 6. This chain's CDR3 is CAWSFGQGFPQHF. The DNA of the CDR3 is TGTGCCTGGAGTTTCGGACAGGGGTTCCCCCAGCATTTT. The complete variable domain, with remaining parts taken from reference TRBV30 and TRBJ1-5, reads SQTIHQWPATLVQPVGSPLSLECTVEGTSNPNLYWYRQAAGRGLQLLFYSVGIGQISSEVPQNLSASRPQDRQFILSSKKLLLSDSGFYLCAWSFGQGFPQHFGDGTRLSIL.

The chain joins TRBV6-2 or TRBV6-3 to TRBJ1-2; tentative D call: TRBD1 (5 bases). V lost 0 bases, J lost 4 bases, and 9 bases lay in between. The CDR3 runs to 14 residues. Germline CDR1 reads MNHEY; CDR2 reads SVGEGT. In DNA form, the CDR3 reads TGTGCCAGCAGTTACTCGCCGGGGGTCTATGGCTACACCTTC. Its protein is CASSYSPGVYGYTF.

The V gene is TRBV7-2, the J gene TRBJ1-6; maybe TRBD1 (6 bases). The V gene's germline CDR1 is SGHTA and CDR2 FQGNSA. V shed 3 bases and J shed 9 bases, with 12 bases lying between them. CDR3 length: 14 residues. The CDR3, as DNA: TGTGCCAGCAGCTTGACAGGAGTGGTTTCACCCCTCCACTTT. Its protein is CASSLTGVVSPLHF.

The chain has TRBV6-1 and TRBJ1-1; D is possibly TRBD1 (5 bases). This CDR3 contains 14 residues. Germline CDR1 and CDR2: MNHNS and SASEGT. V was trimmed by 0 bases and J by 5 bases, leaving 10 bases between them. This chain's CDR3 is CASSEAGGRTEAFF. CDR3 in DNA: TGTGCCAGCAGTGAAGCGGGGGGGAGAACTGAAGCTTTCTTT.

The chain joins TRBV11-3 to TRBJ1-5; TRBD1 might be the D (5 bases). This CDR3 has 14 residues. Trimming cost V 5 bases and J 7 bases, with 15 bases left between them. Germline V gene lookup returns CDR1 SGHNT and CDR2 YENEEA. The DNA of the CDR3 is TGTGCCAGCAGCCTGGGGCAGTCAAGCCAGCCCCAGCATTTT. Protein product: CASSLGQSSQPQHF. The full variable domain, with the rest looked up from reference TRBV11-3 and TRBJ1-5, is EAGVVQSPRYKIIEKKQPVAFWCNPISGHNTLYWYLQNLGQGPELLIRYENEEAVDDSQLPKDRFSAERLKGVDSTLKIQPAELGDSAVYLCASSLGQSSQPQHFGDGTRLSIL.

The CDR3 reads CASSTWTVAPYEQYF. CDR3 nucleotides: TGTGCCAGTAGTACCTGGACAGTGGCCCCCTACGAGCAGTACTTC. The J gene is TRBJ2-7, the V gene TRBV19, with D possibly TRBD1 on 6 matching bases. Germline V lookup: CDR1 LNHDA, CDR2 SQIVND (reference sequence). The CDR3 has 15 residues. The ends were cut back, 4 bases at V and 2 bases at J, with 15 bases in the middle.

The chain is built from TRBV2 and TRBJ2-5, with D perhaps matching TRBD2 (5 bases). The V end was cut by 3 bases, the J end by 4 bases, with 9 bases between. CDR1 is SNHLY and CDR2 is FYNNEI in the germline V gene. This CDR3 contains 13 residues. The CDR3 nucleotides are TGTGCCAGCAGTGATGGGAGCCCAGAGACCCAGTACTTC. Amino acid sequence: CASSDGSPETQYF.

The chain combines TRBV2 with TRBJ2-1; 9 bases are shared with TRBD1. J gave up 8 bases and V 8 bases, and 19 bases lay outside the gene matches. Germline CDR1 is SNHLY and CDR2 is FYNNEI. The CDR3 has 17 amino acids. CDR3 in DNA: TGTGCCAGCGAAGCGGACAGGGGAAACCTTTTTGTCCATGAGCAGTTCTTC. Protein: CASEADRGNLFVHEQFF.

The rearrangement links TRBV6-1 to TRBJ1-1; 8 nucleotides align to TRBD1. The germline V gene encodes CDR1 MNHNS and CDR2 SASEGT. The trim removed 1 base at V and 10 bases at J, leaving 14 bases unmatched. This CDR3 is built from 16 residues. CDR3 loop: CASSEGTGQRRPGAFF. CDR3 sequence (DNA): TGTGCCAGCAGTGAAGGGACAGGGCAGAGAAGACCAGGAGCTTTCTTT.

The rearrangement joins TRBV29-1 to TRBJ1-4; weak D call: TRBD1 (6 bases). The germline V gene has CDR1 SQVTM and CDR2 ANQGSEA. This CDR3 has 15 amino acids. The V gene lost 2 bases and the J gene lost 6 bases, with 16 bases spanning the gap. CDR3 DNA: TGCAGCGTTGAAATAATGGGCAACAGGGATGAAAAACTGTTTTTT. It codes for CSVEIMGNRDEKLFF. The full variable domain, its missing parts supplied by reference TRBV29-1 and TRBJ1-4, is SAVISQKPSRDICQRGTSLTIQCQVDSQVTMMFWYRQQPGQSLTLIATANQGSEATYESGFVIDKFPISRPNLTFSTLTVSNMSPEDSSIYLCSVEIMGNRDEKLFFGSGTQLSVL.

The chain links TRBV27 to TRBJ1-2; 9 bases align to TRBD1. Germline V gene data show CDR1 as MNHEY and CDR2 as SMNVEV (reference sequence). The CDR3 covers 15 residues. The junction had 7 bases not matched to a gene; V was cut back by 5 bases and J by 3 bases. CDR3 residues: CASSPGTGYYYGYTF. CDR3 nucleotides: TGTGCCAGCAGTCCCGGGACAGGGTACTACTATGGCTACACCTTC.

This clone was observed a single time. The V and J genes are TRBV7-3 and TRBJ1-1; D is possibly TRBD1 (5 bases). This CDR3 has 12 amino acids. Germline V gives CDR1 SGHTA, CDR2 FQGTGA. CDR3 nucleotides: TGTGCTTCGGGGAGGGACCGCACTGAAGCTTTCTTT. Amino acids: CASGRDRTEAFF.

The CDR3 sequence is CATSRDTSSGANVLTF. The CDR3 nucleotides read TGTGCCACCAGCAGAGACACGAGCTCTGGGGCCAACGTCCTGACTTTC. The rearrangement joins TRBV15 to TRBJ2-6; D ambiguous. Germline CDR1 and CDR2: LNHNV and YYDKDF (reference sequence). V was shortened by 0 bases and J by 0 bases, with 6 bases between the two germline ends. The CDR3 runs to 16 residues.

This rearrangement joins TRBV6-6 to TRBJ1-5; D not certain. The germline V and J ends were trimmed by 5 bases and 4 bases, with 12 bases remaining between them. This CDR3 has 14 amino acids. Germline-derived CDR1 and CDR2 are MNHNY and SVGAGI (reference sequence). Here the CDR3 DNA reads TGTGCCAGCAGTCCCGTGATAGCGAATCAGCCCCAGCATTTT. Its translation is CASSPVIANQPQHF.

The CDR3 loop reads CASSSRQGGDQPQHF. In nucleotides, the CDR3 is TGTGCCAGCAGTTCCAGACAGGGGGGAGATCAGCCCCAGCATTTT. The chain uses TRBV6-6 and TRBJ1-5, with 9 nucleotides matching TRBD1. The CDR3 contains 15 residues. The junction had 6 bases not matched to a gene; V was cut back by 4 bases and J by 5 bases. Germline CDR1 is MNHNY and CDR2 is SVGAGI (reference sequence).

This clone has only one observation. This chain connects TRBV7-6 to TRBJ2-7; the D gene is possibly TRBD1 (6 bases). The V gene's germline CDR1 is SGHVS and CDR2 FNYEAQ. Between the trimmed V and J ends, which lost 6 bases and 0 bases, there was a span of 12 bases. The CDR3 has 14 residues. This CDR3 reads CASSRTGNSYEQYF. The CDR3 DNA sequence: TGTGCCAGCAGTCGTACAGGGAACTCCTACGAGCAGTACTTC.

This chain connects TRBV12-3 or TRBV12-4 to TRBJ1-4; D is perhaps TRBD1 (6 bases). Trimming pared 5 bases from V and 8 bases from J, leaving 12 bases between. The CDR3 runs 13 residues. The CDR3 loop is CASSQQGGEKLFF. The CDR3 DNA reads as TGTGCCAGCAGTCAACAGGGCGGCGAAAAACTGTTTTTT.

This chain uses TRBV20-1 with TRBJ2-7, with D possibly matching TRBD2 (6 bases). The CDR3 has 15 amino acids. The V and J ends lost 3 bases and 2 bases respectively, with 17 bases between them. Germline CDR1 DFQATT, CDR2 SNEGSKA (reference sequence). CDR3 in amino acids: CSASALQEGTYEQYF. CDR3 nucleotides: TGCAGTGCTAGTGCTTTGCAGGAGGGAACCTACGAGCAGTACTTC.

The rearrangement joins TRBV6-5 to TRBJ2-5; weak D call: TRBD2 (5 bases). Germline CDR1 and CDR2: MNHEY and SVGAGI. The CDR3 is 16 residues long. The V end was cut by 4 bases, the J end by 3 bases, with 18 bases between. The CDR3 DNA reads as TGTGCCAGCAGTTCTCCGAATTCGCGGGCAAAAGAGACCCAGTACTTC. It specifies CASSSPNSRAKETQYF.

The V call is TRBV13, the J call TRBJ2-2; no firm D call. Germline assignment: CDR1 PRHDT and CDR2 FYEKMQ (reference sequence). The CDR3 loop spans 14 amino acids. The V end lost 6 bases, the J end lost 5 bases, and 13 bases lay between the germline ends. CDR3 residues: CASRPHSSTGELFF. For the CDR3, the DNA is TGTGCCAGCAGACCCCACTCTTCGACCGGGGAGCTGTTTTTT.

The rearrangement uses TRBV6-1 and TRBJ1-4, with 7 bases fitting TRBD1. CDR1 and CDR2 (germline): MNHNS, SASEGT. The CDR3 length is 13 residues. The V segment lost 2 bases and the J segment 10 bases; nucleotides outside the gene matches: 4. CDR3 sequence: CASSEIDRAKLFF. In DNA, the CDR3 is TGTGCCAGCAGTGAAATTGACAGGGCAAAACTGTTTTTT.

This clone appeared a single time. The chain uses TRBV11-2 and TRBJ1-2; tentatively, D is TRBD1 (5 bases). The CDR3 runs 14 residues. Germline assignment: CDR1 SGHAT and CDR2 FQNNGV. The V end lost 1 base, the J end lost 8 bases, and 14 bases lay between the germline ends. The CDR3 DNA sequence: TGTGCCAGCAGCTTAGTCGGGGGTACGGCGGGCTACACCTTC. This gives the protein CASSLVGGTAGYTF.

This chain links TRBV2 with TRBJ1-6, with D uncertain. Deletions cut 3 bases from V and 8 bases from J, with 5 bases between. CDR1 is SNHLY and CDR2 is FYNNEI in the germline V gene. The CDR3 is made up of 12 amino acids. CDR3 region: CASSDRDSPLHF. In DNA form, the CDR3 reads TGTGCCAGCAGTGATCGTGATTCACCCCTCCACTTT.

This chain uses TRBV7-9 with TRBJ2-7, with 12 bases fitting TRBD1. The germline V gene has CDR1 SEHNR and CDR2 FQNEAQ (reference sequence). This CDR3 region has 15 residues. Germline trimming cut 4 bases from V and 4 bases from J; bases unmatched to any gene: 5. The CDR3 here is CASSSRDRGQYEQYF. In DNA, the CDR3 is TGTGCCAGCAGCTCCAGGGACAGGGGGCAATACGAGCAGTACTTC.

The rearrangement links TRBV7-2 to TRBJ2-7; unclear D gene. CDR1 SGHTA and CDR2 FQGNSA come from the germline V gene. The CDR3 covers 14 residues. The V gene lost 1 base and the J gene lost 2 bases, with 9 bases spanning the gap. CDR3 sequence (DNA): TGTGCCAGCAGCTTAGTCGTCAACACCTACGAGCAGTACTTC. Its translation is CASSLVVNTYEQYF.

The J gene is TRBJ2-1, the V gene TRBV3-1 (or the pseudogene TRBV3-2), with 10 bases matching TRBD1. Trimming cost V 3 bases and J 12 bases; bases outside gene matches: 2. Germline loops: CDR1 LGHDT, CDR2 YNNKEL (reference sequence). This CDR3 comprises 12 residues. In DNA, the CDR3 is TGTGCCAGCAGCCAGGGGACAGGGGCGCAGTTCTTC. Protein sequence: CASSQGTGAQFF.

This rearrangement joins TRBV6-6 to TRBJ1-5; D possibly corresponds to TRBD1 (6 bases). The CDR3 covers 15 residues. Trimming cost V 2 bases and J 2 bases, with 10 bases left between them. Per the germline V gene, CDR1 is MNHNY and CDR2 is SVGAGI (reference sequence). The CDR3 spells CASSYRGGGNQPQHF. CDR3 bases: TGTGCCAGCAGTTACCGAGGGGGGGGCAATCAGCCCCAGCATTTT.